These 24 T cell receptor beta chains were sequenced from one sample in a study of T-cell memory formation after mild COVID-19. One entry per CDR3 protein, called by TCRdb with MiXCR from the 5' RACE reads. Altogether 150,000 to 200,000 distinct CDR3 sequences are present, about an eighth being singletons, with the ten largest covering approximately 3.3%. Material for sequencing was PBMCs or a T cell subset sorted from them (not recorded which). These receptors all come from a man aged 18 to 30 who had mild COVID-19 (a few samples of this study predate the infection). Cell type and time point are not known.

This clonotype was detected only a few times. V gene TRBV7-9 combines with J gene TRBJ1-1; D call uncertain. The CDR3 covers 13 residues. Germline V CDR1 and CDR2: SEHNR, FQNEAQ (reference sequence). The V end was cut by 3 bases, the J end by 4 bases, with 9 bases between. CDR3 sequence (DNA): TGTGCCAGCAGCTTTTCCGCCCGCACTGAAGCTTTCTTT. This codes for CASSFSARTEAFF.

This clonotype appeared a few times. The chain has TRBV6-1 and TRBJ1-4; D gene uncertain. The CDR3 is made up of 14 amino acids. V gave up 7 bases and J gave up 8 bases, with 17 bases separating them. The V gene's germline CDR1 is MNHNS and CDR2 SASEGT. Here the CDR3 reads CASNLGAGEEKLFF. CDR3 DNA: TGTGCCAGCAACTTAGGAGCAGGCGAAGAAAAACTGTTTTTT.

This clonotype was counted a few times. For the CDR3, the DNA is TGTGCCAGCAGCTCAATAAGGGGGCCGCTGAATGAGCAGTTCTTC. Its protein product is CASSSIRGPLNEQFF. The chain couples TRBV7-9 to TRBJ2-1; TRBD1 matches at 7 bases. The germline gives CDR1 SEHNR, CDR2 FQNEAQ (reference sequence). V trimming: 4 bases; J trimming: 7 bases; junction bases outside the gene matches: 10. There are 15 residues in the CDR3.

This clonotype occurred a few times. The chain links TRBV20-1 to TRBJ1-1; TRBD1 aligns across 8 bases. Per germline, CDR1 DFQATT and CDR2 SNEGSKA (reference sequence). The CDR3 is 14 residues long. The V and J ends lost 3 bases and 4 bases, in that order; junction bases with no gene match: 7. CDR3 region: CSASRAQGATEAFF. The CDR3 nucleotides are TGCAGTGCTAGTCGGGCCCAGGGGGCCACTGAAGCTTTCTTT.

V is TRBV7-2 and J is TRBJ2-1; the match to TRBD2 covers 9 bases. Per the germline V gene, CDR1 is SGHTA and CDR2 is FQGNSA. CDR3 length: 13 amino acids. The V gene end was trimmed by 10 bases and the J gene end by 9 bases; junction bases not matched to a gene: 10. The CDR3 loop reads CAIGLARGSEQFF. The DNA for the CDR3 is TGTGCCATTGGACTAGCGAGGGGGAGTGAGCAGTTCTTC.

In this sample, this clonotype turned up a few times. The CDR3 coding sequence is TGTGCCAGCAGAGGACAGGGGTCCTACGAGCAGTACTTC. Its protein is CASRGQGSYEQYF. The J gene is TRBJ2-7, the V gene TRBV2; 9 bases agree with TRBD1. This CDR3 has 13 residues. The germline CDR1 and CDR2 sequences are SNHLY and FYNNEI. After removal of 6 bases from V and 1 base from J, the junction contained 1 base not matched to a gene.

V usage is TRBV5-1 and J usage is TRBJ2-5; 16 positions match TRBD2. CDR1 and CDR2 (germline): SGHRS, YFSETQ. The V and J ends lost 4 bases and 3 bases, in that order; junction bases with no gene match: 3. The CDR3 spans 16 residues. The CDR3 sequence: CASSRGTSGGEETQYF. The CDR3 region has the DNA TGCGCCAGCAGCCGCGGGACTAGCGGGGGGGAAGAGACCCAGTACTTC.

In nucleotides, the CDR3 is TGTGCCAGCAGTTCTAGTCCACTAACCTACGAGCAGTACGTC. Encoded protein: CASSSSPLTYEQYV. The V gene is TRBV28, the J gene TRBJ2-7; no reliable D call. The V and J ends lost 4 bases and 2 bases respectively, with 12 bases between them. The V gene's germline CDR1 is MDHEN and CDR2 SYDVKM. CDR3 length equals 14 residues.

V and J are TRBV5-4 and TRBJ2-2, with D perhaps TRBD1 or TRBD2 (5 bases each). CDR1 SGHNT and CDR2 YYREEE come from the germline V gene (reference sequence). CDR3 length equals 15 residues. Trimming stripped 0 bases from V and 6 bases from J, with 12 bases between. The CDR3, as DNA: TGTGCCAGCAGCTTGGCCGGGACCCCCCCCGGGGAGCTGTTTTTT. Translation: CASSLAGTPPGELFF.

This chain uses TRBV6-5 with TRBJ1-1, with 9 bases identical to TRBD1. The germline V gene has CDR1 MNHEY and CDR2 SVGAGI. V dropped 2 bases and J dropped 1; count of bases not matched to a gene: 2. The CDR3 sequence is 15 residues long. DNA of the CDR3: TGTGCCAGCAGTTACGACAGGGGGTCGAACACTGAAGCTTTCTTT. Translating it yields CASSYDRGSNTEAFF.

The chain employs TRBV20-1 and TRBJ2-3; D remains unclear. This CDR3 contains 10 residues. The ends were cut back, 4 bases at V and 2 bases at J, with 1 base in the middle. From germline, CDR1 is DFQATT and CDR2 SNEGSKA (reference sequence). Written as DNA, the CDR3 is TGCAGTGCTACCACAGATACGCAGTATTTT. It yields the protein CSATTDTQYF.

The chain is built from TRBV11-2 and TRBJ1-4; the D gene is possibly TRBD1 (5 bases). Germline CDR1 and CDR2: SGHAT and FQNNGV. V was pared by 1 base and J by 5 bases, with 11 bases between. The CDR3 covers 15 residues. For the CDR3, the DNA is TGTGCCAGCAGCTTAGGGGCAGGGCCCAATGAAAAACTGTTTTTT. It encodes CASSLGAGPNEKLFF.

The V and J genes are TRBV10-3 and TRBJ1-6; tentatively, D is TRBD1 (5 bases). The CDR3 extends over 15 amino acids. The germline V gene encodes CDR1 ENHRY and CDR2 SYGVKD. The V end lost 5 bases, the J end lost 2 bases, and 10 bases lay between the germline ends. In nucleotides, the CDR3 is TGTGCCATCAGTCGGGGCTCCCCCTATAATTCACCCCTCCACTTT. Translated: CAISRGSPYNSPLHF.

The chain carries TRBV6-1 and TRBJ1-5; D possibly corresponds to TRBD1 (5 bases). The V end lost 4 bases, the J end lost 4 bases, and 11 bases lay between the germline ends. There are 14 residues in the CDR3. The V gene's germline CDR1 is MNHNS and CDR2 SASEGT. CDR3 residues: CASSVGLWNQPQHF. CDR3 bases: TGTGCCAGCAGTGTGGGACTTTGGAATCAGCCCCAGCATTTT.

The V gene is TRBV20-1, the J gene TRBJ1-6, with D hard to call. This CDR3 is 11 amino acids long. Germline loops: CDR1 DFQATT, CDR2 SNEGSKA (reference sequence). V was trimmed by 6 bases and J by 6 bases, leaving 6 bases between them. The CDR3 region has the DNA TGCAGTGCCCTGGGTAATTCACCCCTCCACTTT. Protein sequence: CSALGNSPLHF.

The chain recombines TRBV5-5 with TRBJ1-5; weak D call: TRBD1 (6 bases). The germline V and J ends were trimmed by 4 bases and 7 bases, with 18 bases remaining between them. The CDR3 totals 15 residues. Per the germline V gene, CDR1 is SGHKS and CDR2 is YYEKEE (reference sequence). CDR3 loop: CASSTLTGLGQPQHF. The CDR3 DNA reads TGTGCCAGCAGCACCTTGACAGGTTTAGGGCAGCCCCAGCATTTT.

This clonotype was observed a handful of times. The chain couples TRBV3-1 to TRBJ2-1, with TRBD1 matching 8 bases. The V gene's germline CDR1 is LGHDT and CDR2 YNNKEL (reference sequence). With 0 bases clipped from V and 0 bases from J, the junction kept 13 bases outside the gene matches. The CDR3 covers 20 residues. CDR3 loop: CASSQDGGRGPVISYNEQFF. The CDR3 nucleotides read TGTGCCAGCAGCCAAGATGGGGGCAGGGGGCCGGTTATCTCCTACAATGAGCAGTTCTTC.

The chain carries TRBV6-5 and TRBJ1-4; possibly TRBD1 for D (6 bases). Trimming took off 3 bases at V and 8 bases at J, with 16 bases between the two ends. Germline V lookup: CDR1 MNHEY, CDR2 SVGAGI. CDR3 length: 15 residues. The CDR3 here is CASSYSGGRREKLFF. The CDR3 region has the DNA TGTGCCAGCAGTTATTCGGGGGGGCGAAGAGAAAAACTGTTTTTT.

This clonotype came up many times. The V gene is TRBV7-6, the J gene TRBJ2-5; either TRBD1 or TRBD2 may supply D (5 bases each). Trimming removed 5 bases at V and 4 bases at J, with 11 bases between. This CDR3 is built from 13 residues. Germline assignment: CDR1 SGHVS and CDR2 FNYEAQ. The CDR3 loop is CASSPRDGETQYF. For the CDR3, the DNA is TGTGCCAGCAGCCCTCGGGACGGAGAGACCCAGTACTTC.

The V gene is TRBV12-3 or TRBV12-4, the J gene TRBJ1-5, with D tentatively TRBD1 (6 bases). The CDR3 length is 15 residues. Trimming pared 4 bases from V and 3 bases from J, leaving 13 bases between. This CDR3 reads CASSSMTGYNQPQHF. In DNA, the CDR3 is TGTGCCAGCAGTTCTATGACAGGATACAATCAGCCCCAGCATTTT.

The CDR3 DNA is TGTGCCAGTGGGGACAGGAGCAATCAGCCCCAGCATTTT. This encodes CASGDRSNQPQHF. The chain couples TRBV7-2 to TRBJ1-5; 8 nucleotides align to TRBD1. Germline CDR1 and CDR2: SGHTA and FQGNSA. V shed 9 bases and J 1 base; nucleotides not matched to a gene: 2. This CDR3 is built from 13 residues.

V usage is TRBV7-3 and J usage is TRBJ2-2; D unresolved. V shed 6 bases and J shed 4 bases, with 12 bases lying between them. The CDR3 is 14 residues long. Germline CDR1 SGHTA, CDR2 FQGTGA. The CDR3 region has the DNA TGTGCCAGCAGGTCCGGGCGAACCACCGGGGAGCTGTTTTTT. This codes for CASRSGRTTGELFF.

The chain joins TRBV5-1 to TRBJ2-1; TRBD2 is a possible D gene (6 bases). The V and J ends lost 3 bases and 0 bases respectively, with 19 bases between them. Germline V CDR1 and CDR2: SGHRS, YFSETQ. The CDR3 contains 18 residues. The CDR3 region is CASSWGPGRGRSYNEQFF. The CDR3 DNA sequence: TGCGCCAGCAGCTGGGGACCGGGGCGGGGCCGCTCCTACAATGAGCAGTTCTTC.

The sample holds a few counts of this clonotype. The V and J genes are TRBV2 and TRBJ2-7; 8 nucleotides align to TRBD1. V shed 3 bases, J shed 6 bases, and the junction held 10 bases outside the gene matches. Germline CDR1 is SNHLY and CDR2 is FYNNEI. The length of the CDR3 is 15 residues. This CDR3 is CASSEVGQGAGEQYF. The CDR3 nucleotides are TGTGCCAGCAGTGAGGTGGGTCAGGGGGCTGGCGAGCAGTACTTC.